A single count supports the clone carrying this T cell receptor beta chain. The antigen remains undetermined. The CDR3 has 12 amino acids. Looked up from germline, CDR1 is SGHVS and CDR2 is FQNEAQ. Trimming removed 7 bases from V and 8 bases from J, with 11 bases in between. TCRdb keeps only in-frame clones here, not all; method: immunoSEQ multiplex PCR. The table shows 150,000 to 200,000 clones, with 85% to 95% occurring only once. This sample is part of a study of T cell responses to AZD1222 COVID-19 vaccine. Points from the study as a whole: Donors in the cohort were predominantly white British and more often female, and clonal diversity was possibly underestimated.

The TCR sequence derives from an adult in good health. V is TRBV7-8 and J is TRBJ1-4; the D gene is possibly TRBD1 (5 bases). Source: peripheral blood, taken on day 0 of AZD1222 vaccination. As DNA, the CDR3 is TGTGCCAGCACCTCAGGGAGGGAAAAACTGTTTTTT. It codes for CASTSGREKLFF.